The rows below give T cell receptor beta chains drawn from one sample of a study of long-term antiretroviral therapy in people with HIV. Libraries were prepared by immunoSEQ multiplex PCR; TCRdb keeps only in-frame clonotypes and omits some of them. In the table there are 20,000 or so clones, over 70% of which are singletons. Sequences were derived from unsorted PBMCs, sampled 2.9 years after starting antiretroviral therapy. These receptors were collected from a woman aged 30 to 39 with HIV. CDR3s include the opening cysteine and the closing phenylalanine or tryptophan. D genes are given only for firm matches. A clone size is listed for some rows: how often the clone was seen (once, few, many), or a class if it is expanded.

V	size	D	J	DNA	CDR3
TRBV30	NA	NA	TRBJ2-2	TGTGCCTGGAACTGGCTTGGCACCGGGGAGCTGTTTTTT	CAWNWLGTGELFF
TRBV14	few	TRBD2	TRBJ2-7	TGTGCCAGCAGCCGCTTGGCGGGGGCCTACGAGCAGTACTTC	CASSRLAGAYEQYF
TRBV5-1	NA	NA	TRBJ1-5	TGCGCCAGCAGGGAGGGTACAGGGTTAGGTCAGCCCCAGCATTTT	CASREGTGLGQPQHF
TRBV15	NA	NA	TRBJ2-1	TGTGCCACCAGGGCCCCCTACAATGAGCAGTTCTTC	CATRAPYNEQFF
TRBV21-1	NA	NA	TRBJ2-7	TGTGCCAGCAGCCTAGGGGAGCAGTACTTC	CASSLGEQYF
TRBV7-2	few	NA	TRBJ2-1	TGTGCCAGCAGCTTAGAACGGGGGGCGCTTTATGAGCAGTTCTTC	CASSLERGALYEQFF
TRBV2	once	NA	TRBJ1-6	TGTGCCAGCCAAGCTGGGTCGATGGGGAATTCACCCCTCCACTTT	CASQAGSMGNSPLHF
TRBV2	NA	NA	TRBJ1-5	TGTGCCAGCAGTGAAGCGATGGGACCCCTAGGGAGCAATCAGCCCCAGCATTTT	CASSEAMGPLGSNQPQHF
TRBV6-5	NA	NA	TRBJ2-3	TGTGCCAGCAGAAGTAGCGGCACAGATACGCAGTATTTT	CASRSSGTDTQYF
TRBV11-2	NA	NA	TRBJ1-1	TGTGCCAGCAGCCGAAAGGCGGCGGACATGAACACTGAAGCTTTCTTT	CASSRKAADMNTEAFF
TRBV19	few	NA	TRBJ2-2	TGTGCCACACGAGGACTCACCTCGAACACCGGGGAGCTGTTTTTT	CATRGLTSNTGELFF
TRBV6-6	NA	NA	TRBJ1-6	TGTGCCAGCAGTTTGGGCGCGCATTTCTCACCCCTCCACTTT	CASSLGAHFSPLHF
TRBV10-2	NA	NA	TRBJ1-5	TGCGCCAGCAGGCGGGGGGGAGCGGCCAATCAGCCCCAGCATTTT	CASRRGGAANQPQHF
TRBV30	NA	NA	TRBJ2-3	TGTGCCTGGTGTGGGAGCACAGATACGCAGTATTTT	CAWCGSTDTQYF
TRBV18	NA	NA	TRBJ2-3	TGTGCCAGCTCACCCGGGGTCGGAGATACGCAGTATTTT	CASSPGVGDTQYF
TRBV27	NA	NA	TRBJ1-3	TGTGCCAGTAGACCCCTCTCTGGAAACACCATATATTTT	CASRPLSGNTIYF
TRBV27	NA	TRBD2	TRBJ2-3	TGTGCCAGCAGTCTGGGACTATCAGATACGCAGTATTTT	CASSLGLSDTQYF
TRBV6-6	NA	NA	TRBJ1-1	TGTGCCAGCAGTTACAACCCTATGAACACTGAAGCTTTCTTT	CASSYNPMNTEAFF
TRBV6-1	NA	NA	TRBJ2-2	TGTGCCAGCAGCACTGCAGGGGTCCCCGGGGAGCTGTTTTTT	CASSTAGVPGELFF
TRBV7-9	NA	TRBD1	TRBJ1-1	TGTGCCAGCAGCGTACCGGACAGGGCGAACACTGAAGCTTTCTTT	CASSVPDRANTEAFF
TRBV18	NA	NA	TRBJ1-1	TGTGCCAGCTCACCTTTAGGGTACACTGAAGCTTTCTTT	CASSPLGYTEAFF
TRBV29-1	few	NA	TRBJ2-3	TGCAGCGTTGAGTTATTAAATACGCAGTATTTT	CSVELLNTQYF
TRBV7-2	NA	NA	TRBJ2-5	TGTGCCAGCAGCTTAGTTCTGTCACCTTACCAAGAGACCCAGTACTTC	CASSLVLSPYQETQYF
TRBV10-3	NA	TRBD1	TRBJ1-5	TGTGCCATCAGCTACGGACAGGACAATCAGCCCCAGCATTTT	CAISYGQDNQPQHF
TRBV4-2	NA	NA	TRBJ1-2	TGTGCCAGCAGCCAAGACCTTTCTGGCGCTGGCTACACCTTC	CASSQDLSGAGYTF
TRBV11-2	NA	NA	TRBJ2-1	TGTGCCAGCAGCCAAACAGGACAGGGAGGGCTGGACCAGTTCTTC	CASSQTGQGGLDQFF
TRBV6-5	NA	NA	TRBJ1-1	TGTGCCAGCAGCCTCCTCGGCTCCACTGAAGCTTTCTTT	CASSLLGSTEAFF
TRBV5-1	NA	NA	TRBJ2-3	TGCGCCAGCAGCCAAAACCCCGGGGCAAATACGCAGTATTTT	CASSQNPGANTQYF
TRBV11-1	NA	NA	TRBJ2-7	TGTGCCAGCAGCTTAGCAGAGTTTCCCTACGAGCAGTACTTC	CASSLAEFPYEQYF